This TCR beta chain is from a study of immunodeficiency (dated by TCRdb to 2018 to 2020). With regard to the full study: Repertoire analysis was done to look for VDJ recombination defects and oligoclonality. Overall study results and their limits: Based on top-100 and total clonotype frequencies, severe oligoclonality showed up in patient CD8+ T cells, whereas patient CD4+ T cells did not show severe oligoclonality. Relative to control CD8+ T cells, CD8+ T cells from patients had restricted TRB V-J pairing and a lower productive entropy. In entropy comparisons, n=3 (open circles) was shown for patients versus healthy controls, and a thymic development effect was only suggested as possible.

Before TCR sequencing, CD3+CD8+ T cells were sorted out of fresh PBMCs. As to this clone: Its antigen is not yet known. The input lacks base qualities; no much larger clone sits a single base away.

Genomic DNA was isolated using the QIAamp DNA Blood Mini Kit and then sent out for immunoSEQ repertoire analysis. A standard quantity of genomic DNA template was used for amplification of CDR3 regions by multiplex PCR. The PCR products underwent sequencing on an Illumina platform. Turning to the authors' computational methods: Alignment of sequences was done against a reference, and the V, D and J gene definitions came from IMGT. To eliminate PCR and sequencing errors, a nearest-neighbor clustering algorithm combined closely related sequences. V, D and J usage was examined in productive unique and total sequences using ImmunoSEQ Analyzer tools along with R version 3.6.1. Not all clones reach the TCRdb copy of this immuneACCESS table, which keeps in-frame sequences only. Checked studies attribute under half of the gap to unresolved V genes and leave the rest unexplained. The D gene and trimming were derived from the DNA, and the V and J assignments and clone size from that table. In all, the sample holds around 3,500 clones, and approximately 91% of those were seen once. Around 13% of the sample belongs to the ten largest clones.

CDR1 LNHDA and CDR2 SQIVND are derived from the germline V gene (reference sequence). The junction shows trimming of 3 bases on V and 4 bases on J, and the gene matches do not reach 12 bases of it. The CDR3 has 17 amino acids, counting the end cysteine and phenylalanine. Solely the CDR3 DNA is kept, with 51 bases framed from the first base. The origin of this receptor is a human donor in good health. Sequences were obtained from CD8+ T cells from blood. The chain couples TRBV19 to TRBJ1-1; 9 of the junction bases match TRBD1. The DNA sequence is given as TGTGCCAGTAGTATGGTGGGACAGGGTTTGATGGGCACTGAAGCTTTCTTT. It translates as CASSMVGQGLMGTEAFF.